The T cell receptor beta chain under discussion was sequenced for a study of human T cells and chemical hapten exposure. Study-level information: Patch tests put 0.01% DPC on the upper back, and the results were checked at 6 days.

TCRdb fed the RACE reads into MiXCR, producing one record per CDR3 protein. The top ten hold 1.4% of the sample, which has some 110,000 distinct CDR3 sequences, about an eighth seen once. The time point denotes: patch test 1, 2 weeks after DPC sensitization. Treatment specified: therapeutic diphenylcyclopropenone sensitization with weekly scalp DPC. The study drew its donors from alopecia patients who were 18 to 70 years old and suitable for DPC. This clonotype showed up just a few times. Germline V gene data show CDR1 as SGHVS and CDR2 as FNYEAQ. The CDR3 has 17 residues. V lost 6 bases to trimming and J lost 0 bases; unmatched junction nucleotides: 9.

The receptor was derived from a woman aged 45-60 years with alopecia areata. Some clones in this sample may be carry-over from other donors' samples. The gene calls are TRBV7-6 and TRBJ2-2; 8 bases map to TRBD1. The material was whole blood, obtained in connection with sensitization to the hapten diphenylcyclopropenone (DPC). CDR3 bases: TGTGCCAGCAGTGTCACCCCGGACAGGGCGAACACCGGGGAGCTGTTTTTT. Its translation is CASSVTPDRANTGELFF. Full variable domain (missing parts from reference TRBV7-6 and TRBJ2-2): GAGVSQSPRYKVTKRGQDVALRCDPISGHVSLYWYRQALGQGPEFLTYFNYEAQQDKSGLPNDRFSAERPEGSISTLTIQRTEQRDSAMYRCASSVTPDRANTGELFFGEGSRLTVL.